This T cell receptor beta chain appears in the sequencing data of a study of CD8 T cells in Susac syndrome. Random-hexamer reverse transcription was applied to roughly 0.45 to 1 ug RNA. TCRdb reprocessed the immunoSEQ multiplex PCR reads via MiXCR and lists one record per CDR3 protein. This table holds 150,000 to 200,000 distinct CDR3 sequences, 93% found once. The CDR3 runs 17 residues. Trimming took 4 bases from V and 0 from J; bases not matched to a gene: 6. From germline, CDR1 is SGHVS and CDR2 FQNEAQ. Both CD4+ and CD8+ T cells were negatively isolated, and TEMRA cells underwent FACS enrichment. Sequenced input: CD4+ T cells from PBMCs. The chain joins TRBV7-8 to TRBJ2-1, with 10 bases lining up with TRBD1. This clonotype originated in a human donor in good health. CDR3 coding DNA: TGTGCCAGCAGCTCGACAGGGGGCGCAGGCTCCTACAATGAGCAGTTCTTC. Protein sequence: CASSSTGGAGSYNEQFF.